A selection of T cell receptor beta chains follows, all from one sample in a study of spatial heterogeneity in lung cancer. TCRdb called the 5' RACE reads again in MiXCR, with one record for every CDR3 protein. The table shows roughly 4,500 distinct CDR3 sequences, with roughly 6.5% occurring only once. Material: lung tumor tissue, obtained at surgery. The receptor source for this set is a male donor with early-stage non-small cell lung cancer. CDR3s include the opening cysteine and the closing phenylalanine or tryptophan. Each record gives: clone size, J gene, V gene, D gene, CDR3 length, CDR3 DNA, CDR3 protein. The D gene is left open where the match is weak. Clone size is given for some rows only: seen once, a few or many times, or a class if the clone is expanded.

>many|TRBJ2-3|TRBV2|TRBD2|16
TGTGCCAGCAGTGAAGCGGCTAGCGGAGGGGCAGATACGCAGTATTTT
CASSEAASGGADTQYF
>medium-sized|TRBJ2-1|TRBV7-9|.|10
TGTGCCAGCAGCTTTGATGAGCAGTTCTTC
CASSFDEQFF
>medium-sized|TRBJ1-5|TRBV2|.|15
TGTGCCAGCAGTGAGGGAACACAGCCCAATCAGCCCCAGCATTTT
CASSEGTQPNQPQHF
>many|TRBJ2-1|TRBV6-1|TRBD1|15
TGTGCCCGACTAATTCCGGGACAGATCAACAATGAGCAGTTCTTC
CARLIPGQINNEQFF
>many|TRBJ1-1|TRBV18|.|13
TGTGCCAGCTCAGCATGGGGGATGGCTGAAGCTTTCTTT
CASSAWGMAEAFF
>.|TRBJ1-1|TRBV29-1|.|15
TGCAGCGTTGCGGGCGGGGGTCGGGTGAACACTGAAGCTTTCTTT
CSVAGGGRVNTEAFF
>medium-sized|TRBJ2-5|TRBV28|.|14
TGTGCCAGCAGTTTAGTCGGAGTAACAGAGACCCAGTACTTC
CASSLVGVTETQYF
>many|TRBJ2-4|TRBV20-1|.|15
TGCAGTGCTCCTCCCTCCGGCTGGGGGGAAAACATTCAGTACTTC
CSAPPSGWGENIQYF
>many|TRBJ2-6|TRBV30|.|11
TGTGCCTGGAGTGTAGCCCCCGTCCTGACTTTC
CAWSVAPVLTF
>medium-sized|TRBJ2-5|TRBV28|.|12
TGTGCCAGCAGTAGACAAGAAGAGACCCAGTACTTC
CASSRQEETQYF
>few|TRBJ2-1|TRBV4-3|TRBD1|15
TGCGCCAGCAGCCGGGGACAGGGGGTGTACAATGAGCAGTTCTTC
CASSRGQGVYNEQFF
>many|TRBJ2-7|TRBV20-1|.|14
TGCAGTGCTAGAGTACCGGGGGCGTCCTACGAGCAGTACTTC
CSARVPGASYEQYF
>medium-sized|TRBJ2-5|TRBV12-3/TRBV12-4|.|11
TGTGCCAGCAGTACAGGAGAGACCCAGTACTTC
CASSTGETQYF
>medium-sized|TRBJ2-3|TRBV7-2|.|18
TGTGCCAGCAGCTTAGTAGTAGGGGGGCAGGGAGGTCGGAATACGCAGTATTTT
CASSLVVGGQGGRNTQYF
>once|TRBJ2-2|TRBV7-6|.|15
TGTGCCAGCAGCTTAGCGCGTCTGAACACCGGGGAGCTGTTTTTT
CASSLARLNTGELFF
>many|TRBJ1-2|TRBV7-9|.|14
TGTGCCAGCAGCTTAGTCGGGGGCGACTATGGCTACACCTTC
CASSLVGGDYGYTF
>many|TRBJ1-1|TRBV3-1|.|14
TGTGCCAGCAGCCAAGATCTGGCGACGGATGAAGCTTTCTTT
CASSQDLATDEAFF